This T cell receptor (beta chain) was documented in a study of blood T cell repertoires in COVID-19. This CDR3 comprises 15 residues. V dropped 5 bases and J dropped 4; count of bases not matched to a gene: 5. Germline V gives CDR1 MNHEY, CDR2 SMNVEV (reference sequence). Libraries were prepared by immunoSEQ multiplex PCR; TCRdb keeps only in-frame clonotypes and omits some of them. This table has around 190,000 clones, 80% to 90% appearing once. The TCR sequence derives from a middle-aged woman with COVID-19, enrolled during active disease. Material: peripheral blood. J is TRBJ2-1 and V is TRBV27, with 10 bases matching TRBD2. The DNA of the CDR3 is TGTGCCAGCAGTATGGCTAGCGGGGGTTACAATGAGCAGTTCTTC. Its translation is CASSMASGGYNEQFF.